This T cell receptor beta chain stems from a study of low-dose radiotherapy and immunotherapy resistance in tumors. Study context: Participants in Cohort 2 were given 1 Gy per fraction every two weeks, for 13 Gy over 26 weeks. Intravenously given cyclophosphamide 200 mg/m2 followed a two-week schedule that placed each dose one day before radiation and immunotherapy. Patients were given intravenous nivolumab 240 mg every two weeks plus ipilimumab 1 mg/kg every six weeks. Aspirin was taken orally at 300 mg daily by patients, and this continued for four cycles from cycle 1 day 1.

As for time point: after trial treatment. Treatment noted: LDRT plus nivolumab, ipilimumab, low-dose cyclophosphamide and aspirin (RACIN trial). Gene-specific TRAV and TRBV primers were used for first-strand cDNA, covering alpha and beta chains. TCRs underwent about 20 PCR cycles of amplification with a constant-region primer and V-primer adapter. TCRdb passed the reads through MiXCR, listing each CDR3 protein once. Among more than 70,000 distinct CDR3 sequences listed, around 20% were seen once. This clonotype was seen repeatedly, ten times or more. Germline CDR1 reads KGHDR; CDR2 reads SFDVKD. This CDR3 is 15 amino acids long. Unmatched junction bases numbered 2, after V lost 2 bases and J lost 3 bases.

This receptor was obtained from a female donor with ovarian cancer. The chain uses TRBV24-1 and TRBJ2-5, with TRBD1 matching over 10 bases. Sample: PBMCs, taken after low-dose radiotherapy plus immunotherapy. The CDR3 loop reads CATSDSGTGEETQYF. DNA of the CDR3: TGTGCCACCAGTGATTCTGGGACAGGGGAAGAGACCCAGTACTTC.